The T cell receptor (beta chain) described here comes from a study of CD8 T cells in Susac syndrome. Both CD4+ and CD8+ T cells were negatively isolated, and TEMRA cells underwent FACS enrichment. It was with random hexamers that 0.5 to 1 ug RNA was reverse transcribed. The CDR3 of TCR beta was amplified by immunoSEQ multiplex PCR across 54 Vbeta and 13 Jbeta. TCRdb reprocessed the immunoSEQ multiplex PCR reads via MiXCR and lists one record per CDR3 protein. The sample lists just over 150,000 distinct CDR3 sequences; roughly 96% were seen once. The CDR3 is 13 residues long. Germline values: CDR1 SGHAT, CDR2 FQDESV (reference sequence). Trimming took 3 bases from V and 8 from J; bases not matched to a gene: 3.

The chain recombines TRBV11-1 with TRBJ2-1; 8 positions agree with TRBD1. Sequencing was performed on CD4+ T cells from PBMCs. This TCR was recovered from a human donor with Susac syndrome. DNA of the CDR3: TGTGCCAGCAGCTTTCCAGGGGGCGATGAGCAGTTCTTC. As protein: CASSFPGGDEQFF.